One sample yielded the 24 T cell receptor beta chains listed below, sequenced in a study of cytomegalovirus exposure and HLA in healthy donors. PCR involved 60 Vbeta and 13 Jbeta primers. The protocol was immunoSEQ multiplex PCR, while the TCRdb copy is restricted to in-frame clones and leaves out a portion. The sample yields 150,000 to 200,000 clones, less than 90% seen once. The sample comprised PBMCs. The source is a man between 45 and 60 years old in good health and CMV-seropositive.

The V and J genes are TRBV28 and TRBJ2-7; 14 nucleotides line up with TRBD2. This CDR3 has 15 residues. V lost 6 bases and J lost 7; bases outside the gene matches: 8. Germline V lookup: CDR1 MDHEN, CDR2 SYDVKM. The CDR3 nucleotides read TGTGCCAGCAGCCACCGGACTAGCGGGAGGCAGGAGCAGTACTTC. Translation gives CASSHRTSGRQEQYF.

The gene calls are TRBV28 and TRBJ2-7; 7 bases match TRBD1. The trim removed 6 bases at V and 3 bases at J, leaving 11 bases unmatched. This CDR3 spans 15 amino acids. Germline CDR1 reads MDHEN; CDR2 reads SYDVKM. CDR3 bases: TGTGCCAGCAGAACCCGCCGCGACAGGGACTACGAGCAGTACTTC. Encoded protein: CASRTRRDRDYEQYF.

This chain links TRBV5-6 with TRBJ1-1; the match to TRBD1 covers 7 bases. This CDR3 is built from 12 residues. V lost 5 bases and J lost 5; bases outside the gene matches: 3. The germline CDR1 and CDR2 sequences are SGHDT and YYEEEE. The CDR3 is CASSDRVTEAFF. The DNA of the CDR3 is TGTGCCAGCAGTGACAGGGTAACTGAAGCTTTCTTT.

The V gene is TRBV28, the J gene TRBJ1-2; TRBD1 matches at 8 bases. V was clipped by 4 bases and J by 6 bases; unmatched bases: 22. Germline V gives CDR1 MDHEN, CDR2 SYDVKM. The CDR3 is 19 residues long. Here the CDR3 DNA reads TGTGCCAGCAGTTCTATCCCAACCTCGACACCAGGGGGCAAGCATGGCTACACCTTC. Amino acid sequence: CASSSIPTSTPGGKHGYTF.

This chain uses TRBV28 with TRBJ1-4; weak D call: TRBD1 (5 bases). The germline V and J ends were trimmed by 4 bases and 4 bases, with 13 bases remaining between them. Germline CDR1 reads MDHEN; CDR2 reads SYDVKM. The CDR3 contains 15 residues. This CDR3 is CASSSRDSFNEKLFF. The CDR3 coding sequence is TGTGCCAGCAGTTCCCGCGACAGCTTTAATGAAAAACTGTTTTTT. Full variable domain (remainder filled in from reference TRBV28 and TRBJ1-4): DVKVTQSSRYLVKRTGEKVFLECVQDMDHENMFWYRQDPGLGLRLIYFSYDVKMKEKGDIPEGYSVSREKKERFSLILESASTNQTSMYLCASSSRDSFNEKLFFGSGTQLSVL.

The V call is TRBV5-4, the J call TRBJ1-2; 10 bases are a match to TRBD1. The V and J ends lost 4 bases and 1 base, in that order; junction bases with no gene match: 4. The CDR3 sequence is 15 residues long. Germline-derived CDR1 and CDR2 are SGHNT and YYREEE (reference sequence). The CDR3 nucleotides read TGTGCCAGCAGCACACGGACAGGGGGTAACTATGGCTACACCTTC. This encodes CASSTRTGGNYGYTF.

The chain is built from TRBV28 and TRBJ2-7; 8 nucleotides line up with TRBD1. Germline V gene lookup returns CDR1 MDHEN and CDR2 SYDVKM. J gave up 3 bases and V 6 bases, and 4 bases lay outside the gene matches. This CDR3 comprises 13 residues. CDR3 residues: CASRSTGGYEQYF. The CDR3 bases are TGTGCCAGCAGAAGTACAGGGGGCTACGAGCAGTACTTC. The variable domain in full, with the rest retrieved from reference TRBV28 and TRBJ2-7, is DVKVTQSSRYLVKRTGEKVFLECVQDMDHENMFWYRQDPGLGLRLIYFSYDVKMKEKGDIPEGYSVSREKKERFSLILESASTNQTSMYLCASRSTGGYEQYFGPGTRLTVT.

The chain employs TRBV29-1 and TRBJ2-5; unclear D gene. The CDR3 consists of 14 residues. Germline V gene data show CDR1 as SQVTM and CDR2 as ANQGSEA. Trimming took off 3 bases at V and 5 bases at J, with 16 bases between the two ends. CDR3 in amino acids: CSVDGSRGMETQYF. In DNA, the CDR3 is TGCAGCGTTGATGGGTCTAGAGGAATGGAGACCCAGTACTTC.

The chain couples TRBV7-2 to TRBJ1-1; tentatively, D is TRBD1 (5 bases). V was shortened by 2 bases and J by 0 bases, with 10 bases between the two germline ends. CDR1 and CDR2 from the germline V gene are SGHTA and FQGNSA. CDR3 length: 15 amino acids. The CDR3 sequence is CASSLSSGVNTEAFF. The DNA of the CDR3 is TGTGCCAGCAGCTTATCCTCGGGGGTGAACACTGAAGCTTTCTTT.

CDR3 nucleotide sequence: TGTGCCAGCAAACTAGGACGGACCTCTGGAAACACCATATATTTT. Translating it yields CASKLGRTSGNTIYF. This sequence joins TRBV6-5 and TRBJ1-3; D not certain. V was cut by 7 bases and J by 0 bases, with 13 bases left in between. CDR3 length equals 15 residues. Germline V gene lookup returns CDR1 MNHEY and CDR2 SVGAGI.

The chain couples TRBV28 to TRBJ1-6; D perhaps matches TRBD1 (5 bases). Trimming pared 2 bases from V and 7 bases from J, leaving 9 bases between. Looked up from germline, CDR1 is MDHEN and CDR2 is SYDVKM. This CDR3 comprises 14 residues. The CDR3 DNA follows: TGTGCCAGCAGTTTACGGCAGGGAAATTCACCCCTCCACTTT. Translated: CASSLRQGNSPLHF. Using reference TRBV28 and TRBJ1-6 for the parts outside the CDR3, the full variable domain is DVKVTQSSRYLVKRTGEKVFLECVQDMDHENMFWYRQDPGLGLRLIYFSYDVKMKEKGDIPEGYSVSREKKERFSLILESASTNQTSMYLCASSLRQGNSPLHFGNGTRLTVT.

The CDR3 is CASSNPSGSGETQYF. The CDR3 DNA reads TGCGCCAGCAGCAACCCTAGCGGATCCGGGGAGACCCAGTACTTC. The rearrangement uses TRBV5-1 and TRBJ2-5; TRBD2 agrees at 7 bases. Trimming took 4 bases from V and 5 from J; bases not matched to a gene: 11. Germline CDR1 SGHRS, CDR2 YFSETQ. This CDR3 spans 15 amino acids.

A few counts support this clone. The chain couples TRBV10-3 to TRBJ1-1; the D gene is possibly TRBD1 (6 bases). The CDR3 loop spans 14 amino acids. Germline CDR1 and CDR2: ENHRY and SYGVKD. V lost 4 bases to trimming and J lost 2 bases, with 11 bases between them. DNA of the CDR3: TGTGCCATCAGTGGGACAGATATAAACACTGAAGCTTTCTTT. Translated: CAISGTDINTEAFF.

V gene TRBV5-1 combines with J gene TRBJ1-6; 8 bases agree with TRBD1. J was trimmed by 9 bases and V by 6 bases; bases with no gene match: 5. This CDR3 spans 13 amino acids. Per germline, CDR1 SGHRS and CDR2 YFSETQ. The CDR3 spells CASTGGQGSPLHF. DNA of the CDR3: TGCGCCAGCACAGGGGGCCAAGGTTCACCCCTCCACTTT.

This chain joins TRBV11-3 and TRBJ2-3; TRBD1 agrees at 7 bases. V shed 3 bases, J shed 3 bases, and the junction held 18 bases outside the gene matches. This CDR3 has 19 amino acids. Germline V CDR1 and CDR2: SGHNT, YENEEA. The DNA of the CDR3 is TGTGCCAGCAGCTTTGGAAGCCTCGGGACAGCAGAGTTTACAGATACGCAGTATTTT. Translating it yields CASSFGSLGTAEFTDTQYF.

To note about this clone: At one end, the junction sequence differs from germline, possibly due to a read error. Other DNA sequences in the same sample also yield this CDR3. V and J are TRBV5-4 and TRBJ2-3; 8 bases line up with TRBD2. The CDR3 has 16 amino acids. Germline CDR1 is SGHNT and CDR2 is YYREEE (reference sequence). DNA for the CDR3: TGCGCCAGCAGCTTTCCAGCGGGGGATACCACAGATACGCAGTATTTT. This codes for CASSFPAGDTTDTQYF.

V gene TRBV11-2 combines with J gene TRBJ2-3; 10 bases are shared with TRBD2. Germline CDR1 and CDR2: SGHAT and FQNNGV. Trimming at V came to 1 base and at J to 4 bases, leaving 2 bases not matched to a gene. The CDR3 length is 15 residues. CDR3 in DNA: TGTGCCAGCAGCTTAGGTGGGACTAGCGCAGATACGCAGTATTTT. Residues: CASSLGGTSADTQYF. Using reference TRBV11-2 and TRBJ2-3 for the parts outside the CDR3, the full variable domain is EAGVAQSPRYKIIEKRQSVAFWCNPISGHATLYWYQQILGQGPKLLIQFQNNGVVDDSQLPKDRFSAERLKGVDSTLKIQPAKLEDSAVYLCASSLGGTSADTQYFGPGTRLTVL.

The chain links TRBV5-6 to TRBJ2-4; D ambiguous. The CDR3 has 15 amino acids. Germline V CDR1 and CDR2: SGHDT, YYEEEE. V gave up 0 bases and J gave up 0 bases, with 7 bases separating them. The chain's CDR3 is CASSLDGLAKNIQYF. CDR3 nucleotides: TGTGCCAGCAGCTTGGACGGTCTAGCCAAAAACATTCAGTACTTC. Full variable domain (remainder filled in from reference TRBV5-6 and TRBJ2-4): DAGVTQSPTHLIKTRGQQVTLRCSPKSGHDTVSWYQQALGQGPQFIFQYYEEEERQRGNFPDRFSGHQFPNYSSELNVNALLLGDSALYLCASSLDGLAKNIQYFGAGTRLSVL.

This chain joins TRBV5-4 and TRBJ2-2; D is possibly TRBD1 (6 bases). CDR1 and CDR2 (germline): SGHNT, YYREEE (reference sequence). The ends were cut back, 3 bases at V and 2 bases at J, with 8 bases in the middle. The CDR3 consists of 14 residues. DNA of the CDR3: TGTGCCAGCAGCTCGGGGACAAACACCGGGGAGCTGTTTTTT. Residues: CASSSGTNTGELFF.

The genes are TRBV19 and TRBJ2-1; D unresolved. Germline CDR1 is LNHDA and CDR2 is SQIVND (reference sequence). Trimming removed 4 bases at V and 4 bases at J, with 2 bases between. This CDR3 has 11 amino acids. This CDR3 is CASSTYNEQFF. CDR3 sequence (DNA): TGTGCCAGTAGTACTTACAATGAGCAGTTCTTC.

This clone was counted once. The chain couples TRBV11-2 to TRBJ1-6; D ambiguous. V gave up 2 bases and J gave up 6 bases, with 14 bases separating them. The CDR3 is 16 residues long. Per germline, CDR1 SGHAT and CDR2 FQNNGV. CDR3 sequence (DNA): TGTGCCAGCAGCTTAAAAGGACTTTCTTCTAATTCACCCCTCCACTTT. As protein: CASSLKGLSSNSPLHF. Using reference TRBV11-2 and TRBJ1-6 for the parts outside the CDR3, the full variable domain is EAGVAQSPRYKIIEKRQSVAFWCNPISGHATLYWYQQILGQGPKLLIQFQNNGVVDDSQLPKDRFSAERLKGVDSTLKIQPAKLEDSAVYLCASSLKGLSSNSPLHFGNGTRLTVT.

The V call is TRBV10-3, the J call TRBJ1-4; no firm D call. The V end lost 11 bases, the J end lost 5 bases, and 15 bases lay between the germline ends. CDR3 size: 13 residues. Germline assignment: CDR1 ENHRY and CDR2 SYGVKD. For the CDR3, the DNA is TGTGCCTCAAACCGGGAACTAAATGAAAAACTGTTTTTT. Protein sequence: CASNRELNEKLFF.

The genes are TRBV7-8 and TRBJ2-5; TRBD2 aligns across 11 bases. TRBJ2-7 explains the end of the DNA better; the J call may be wrong. The CDR3 is made up of 14 amino acids. Germline CDR1 SGHVS, CDR2 FQNEAQ. The CDR3 loop reads CASSLSGGAYEQYF. The CDR3 DNA sequence: TGTGCCAGCAGTCTTAGCGGGGGGGCATACGAGCAGTACTTC.

The chain is built from TRBV6-5 and TRBJ2-7; tentative D call: TRBD2 (6 bases). The germline V gene encodes CDR1 MNHEY and CDR2 SVGAGI. V lost 0 bases, J lost 2 bases, and 8 bases lay in between. CDR3 length equals 14 residues. The CDR3 sequence is CASSYSRGAYEQYF. CDR3 sequence (DNA): TGTGCCAGCAGTTACTCTCGCGGGGCCTACGAGCAGTACTTC.